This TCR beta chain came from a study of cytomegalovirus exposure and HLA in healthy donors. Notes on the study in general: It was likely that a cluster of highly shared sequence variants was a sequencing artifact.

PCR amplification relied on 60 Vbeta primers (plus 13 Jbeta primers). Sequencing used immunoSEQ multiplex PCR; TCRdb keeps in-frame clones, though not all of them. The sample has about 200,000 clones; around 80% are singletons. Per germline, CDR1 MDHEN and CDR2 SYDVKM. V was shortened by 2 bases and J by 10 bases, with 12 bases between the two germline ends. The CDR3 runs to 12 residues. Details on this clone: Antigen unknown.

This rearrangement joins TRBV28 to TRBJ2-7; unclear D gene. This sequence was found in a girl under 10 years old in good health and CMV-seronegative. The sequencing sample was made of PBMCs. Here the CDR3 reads CASSLISTEQYF. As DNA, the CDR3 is TGTGCCAGCAGTTTAATTTCTACCGAACAGTACTTC.